These T cell receptor beta chains were read from a single sample in a study of shared clonotypes between healthy human individuals. Method: immunoSEQ multiplex PCR; TCRdb's copy keeps in-frame clones and lacks some. This table holds roughly 2,300,000 clones, 92% found once. Material: naive CD4+ T cells from PBMCs. These receptors came from a man younger than 35 in good health. Some clones in this sample may be carry-over from other donors' samples. Each CDR3 is given with its conserved first and last residue. Some rows have no size entry. The others give once, few or many, or a class for an expanded clone.

v_gene	j_gene	abundance	CDR3aa
TRBV5-1	TRBJ2-1	-	CASGPGLAGRNEQFF
TRBV2	TRBJ1-2	-	CASSPRTGRNYGYTF
TRBV28	TRBJ2-1	-	CASSLRGNEQFF
TRBV6-5	TRBJ2-7	-	CASRARHEQYF
TRBV4-3	TRBJ1-4	-	CASSQDTSYHNEKLFF
TRBV7-3	TRBJ1-1	-	CASSLNPRPMRNTEAFF
TRBV14	TRBJ1-2	-	CASSQTRGGARYGYTF
TRBV29-1	TRBJ2-1	once	CSVGGTSGSGNEQFF
TRBV5-1	TRBJ2-5	-	CASSLKAAETQYF
TRBV5-1	TRBJ1-1	-	CASIPLRGTEAFF
TRBV14	TRBJ2-1	-	CASSHRRDRGLKEQFF
TRBV5-6	TRBJ2-5	-	CASSSETGGAGETQYF
TRBV7-2	TRBJ1-1	-	CASSEGLAGSFF
TRBV18	TRBJ2-3	once	CASSPGAGRSRTDTQYF
TRBV5-1	TRBJ2-2	-	CASSFTQGSAGELFF
TRBV6-1	TRBJ2-7	-	CASSEAAVRREQYF
TRBV4-3	TRBJ2-1	-	CASSPTPTSGKGEQFF
TRBV7-9	TRBJ2-7	-	CASSLLMEVYEQYF
TRBV10-3	TRBJ2-7	-	CAISGQGAYEQYF
TRBV28	TRBJ2-7	-	CASREGHGSYEQYF
TRBV5-1	TRBJ1-1	once	CASRSSGQMNTEAFF
TRBV18	TRBJ2-7	-	CASSPTGGPYEQYF
TRBV10-3	TRBJ1-1	-	CAISELGGDTEAFF
TRBV4-1	TRBJ2-5	-	CASSQVRGVETQYF
TRBV29-1	TRBJ2-3	-	CSSLGRTRTDTQYF
TRBV7-9	TRBJ2-3	-	CASSPTQSTDTQYF